A single sample gave rise to the 26 T cell receptor beta chains below, sequenced in a study of OX40 agonist ivuxolimab in advanced cancers. This table comes from immunoSEQ multiplex PCR, and its TCRdb copy is limited to in-frame clones, with some not included. The table shows about 82,000 clones, with 90% to 95% occurring only once. The source material was CD4+ or CD8+ T cells sorted from blood, sampled in a trial of the OX40 agonist ivuxolimab. The receptor source for this set is an adult with an advanced solid tumor such as melanoma, head and neck, liver or kidney cancer.

This rearrangement joins TRBV4-1 to TRBJ2-5; D gene unclear. The V gene's germline CDR1 is MGHRA and CDR2 YSYEKL. The CDR3 runs 17 residues. V was shortened by 1 base and J by 4 bases, with 19 bases between the two germline ends. As DNA, the CDR3 is TGCGCCAGCAGCCAAGTCCAACAGACAAGAAGGGCAGAGACCCAGTACTTC. Translating it yields CASSQVQQTRRAETQYF.

The V and J genes are TRBV5-4 and TRBJ2-1, with 7 bases matching TRBD2. The junction had 2 bases not matched to a gene; V was cut back by 4 bases and J by 1 base. The CDR3 totals 14 residues. Germline lookup yields CDR1 SGHNT and CDR2 YYREEE (reference sequence). The CDR3 DNA reads as TGTGCCAGCAGCGACGGGGGGTCCTACAATGAGCAGTTCTTC. Its protein is CASSDGGSYNEQFF.

The chain uses TRBV27 and TRBJ2-5; a possible D gene is TRBD2 (6 bases). Per the germline V gene, CDR1 is MNHEY and CDR2 is SMNVEV (reference sequence). This CDR3 is built from 13 residues. V was shortened by 8 bases and J by 8 bases, with 18 bases between the two germline ends. The CDR3 loop is CASARRAAGTQYF. CDR3 nucleotides: TGTGCCAGCGCTAGGAGGGCGGCTGGCACCCAGTACTTC.

CDR3 loop: CAIRTGDTQYF. DNA of the CDR3: TGTGCCATCAGGACAGGGGATACGCAGTATTTT. The rearrangement links TRBV10-3 to TRBJ2-3; 7 nucleotides align to TRBD1. Germline V gene lookup returns CDR1 ENHRY and CDR2 SYGVKD. The J segment lost 6 bases and the V segment lost 6 bases, leaving 0 bases of the junction unmatched. The CDR3 length is 11 residues.

The V call is TRBV11-2, the J call TRBJ2-3; a weak D match, TRBD1 (5 bases). Germline loops: CDR1 SGHAT, CDR2 FQNNGV. Trimming stripped 5 bases from V and 5 bases from J, with 17 bases between. The CDR3 has 15 residues. CDR3 DNA sequence: TGTGCCAGCAGCCCGCGTCAAGGGGTGGGAGATACGCAGTATTTT. The encoded protein is CASSPRQGVGDTQYF.

V gene TRBV9 combines with J gene TRBJ2-2; D possibly uses TRBD1 or TRBD2 (5 bases each). CDR3 length: 16 amino acids. Trimming stripped 0 bases from V and 3 bases from J, with 12 bases between. Germline CDR1 SGDLS, CDR2 YYNGEE. The CDR3, as DNA: TGTGCCAGCAGCGTAGGGGTCAGGGAGTACACCGGGGAGCTGTTTTTT. Protein sequence: CASSVGVREYTGELFF.

V and J are TRBV5-1 and TRBJ2-3; TRBD2 matches at 12 bases. Germline V CDR1 and CDR2: SGHRS, YFSETQ. This CDR3 spans 17 amino acids. The V and J ends lost 0 bases and 3 bases, in that order; junction bases with no gene match: 5. The DNA for the CDR3 is TGCGCCAGCAGCTTGGGACTAGCGGGAGTTAATACAGATACGCAGTATTTT. Amino acids: CASSLGLAGVNTDTQYF.

The CDR3: CASGSPSLKDRATEAFF. The CDR3 DNA follows: TGTGCTAGTGGTTCCCCCTCACTCAAGGACAGGGCGACTGAAGCTTTCTTT. V and J are TRBV12-5 and TRBJ1-1; the match to TRBD1 covers 8 bases. CDR1 and CDR2 (germline): LGHNT, FRNRAP. Trimming took 4 bases from V and 5 from J; bases not matched to a gene: 15. The CDR3 consists of 17 residues. The variable domain in full, completed from reference TRBV12-5 and TRBJ1-1, reads DARVTQTPRHKVTEMGQEVTMRCQPILGHNTVFWYRQTMMQGLELLAYFRNRAPLDDSGMPKDRFSAEMPDATLATLKIQPSEPRDSAVYFCASGSPSLKDRATEAFFGQGTRLTVV.

The rearrangement joins TRBV18 to TRBJ1-4; D perhaps matches TRBD1 (5 bases). The CDR3 is 15 residues long. Germline CDR1 reads KGHSH; CDR2 reads LQKENI. Trimming left V 2 bases short and J 7 bases short, with 14 bases between. The CDR3 loop is CASSPFSGAGEKLFF. CDR3 coding DNA: TGTGCCAGCTCACCATTTTCTGGGGCGGGTGAAAAACTGTTTTTT.

The chain joins TRBV5-1 to TRBJ2-7, with no clear D. V lost 0 bases to trimming and J lost 3 bases, with 1 base between them. Germline assignment: CDR1 SGHRS and CDR2 YFSETQ. The CDR3 has 11 amino acids. CDR3 sequence reads: CASSLDYEQYF. CDR3 nucleotides: TGCGCCAGCAGCTTGGACTACGAGCAGTACTTC.

The CDR3 loop is CASSLGQGFTDTQYF. CDR3 sequence (DNA): TGTGCCAGCAGCTTAGGGCAGGGCTTCACAGATACGCAGTATTTT. This rearrangement joins TRBV11-3 to TRBJ2-3, with a tentative D call TRBD1 (5 bases). V dropped 1 base and J dropped 2 bases, with 10 bases sitting between them. Per the germline V gene, CDR1 is SGHNT and CDR2 is YENEEA. The CDR3 covers 15 residues.

The J gene is TRBJ2-4, the V gene TRBV6-5; no clear D gene. This CDR3 is built from 11 residues. Germline V lookup: CDR1 MNHEY, CDR2 SVGAGI. V dropped 1 base and J dropped 6 bases, with 1 base sitting between them. CDR3: CASSYLNIQYF. In DNA form, the CDR3 reads TGTGCCAGCAGTTACTTAAACATTCAGTACTTC.

V and J are TRBV25-1 and TRBJ1-2, with D uncertain. Germline lookup yields CDR1 MGHDK and CDR2 SYGVNS. V lost 5 bases and J 5 bases, leaving 6 bases between the germline ends. CDR3 length: 11 amino acids. CDR3 loop: CASSFGYGYTF. In DNA form, the CDR3 reads TGTGCCAGCAGTTTTGGATATGGCTACACCTTC.

In regard to this clone: One end of the junction fails to match germline, which may point to a read error. The chain couples TRBV7-7 to TRBJ2-2; 9 bases are shared with TRBD2. The CDR3 is 16 amino acids. CDR1 is SSHAT and CDR2 is FNYEAQ in the germline V gene (reference sequence). CDR3 sequence reads: CASSLAAGGGTGELFF. The CDR3 DNA reads TGTGCTAGCAGCTTAGCAGCGGGAGGAGGCACCGGGGAGCTGTTTTTT.

The V gene is TRBV23-1, the J gene TRBJ2-5; 7 nucleotides align to TRBD1. TRBJ2-7 matches the DNA end more closely, so the J call is doubtful. TRBV23-1 is assigned to the ORF class and has an uncertain function. This CDR3 is 16 amino acids long. The CDR3 sequence is CASSPRQGAISYEQYF. The CDR3 coding sequence is TGCGCCAGCAGTCCGAGACAGGGTGCCATTTCCTACGAGCAGTACTTC.

The V and J genes are TRBV6-1 and TRBJ2-7, with a weak D call TRBD1 (7 bases). Germline values: CDR1 MNHNS, CDR2 SASEGT. This CDR3 region has 15 residues. V was cut by 3 bases and J by 1 base, with 13 bases left in between. CDR3: CASSDRTGGSYEQYF. DNA for the CDR3: TGTGCCAGCAGTGACAGGACAGGAGGGTCCTACGAGCAGTACTTC.

The chain uses TRBV30 and TRBJ2-7, with D tentatively TRBD2 (5 bases). Trimming left V 0 bases short and J 6 bases short, with 18 bases between. Germline V gene data show CDR1 as GTSNPN and CDR2 as SVGIG (reference sequence). The CDR3 runs to 15 residues. The CDR3 DNA is TGTGCCTGGAGTGTAGACTACCTCCGATGGGGCGAGCAGTACTTC. Its translation: CAWSVDYLRWGEQYF.

The chain is built from TRBV5-1 and TRBJ1-4; 12 nucleotides line up with TRBD1. The V gene's germline CDR1 is SGHRS and CDR2 YFSETQ. The CDR3 covers 14 residues. V lost 4 bases to trimming and J lost 8 bases; unmatched junction nucleotides: 3. CDR3 sequence reads: CASSEGQGAEKLFF. CDR3 coding DNA: TGCGCCAGCAGCGAGGGACAGGGGGCGGAAAAACTGTTTTTT.

The chain employs TRBV28 and TRBJ2-7; D remains ambiguous. V was pared by 8 bases and J by 1 base, with 12 bases between. Germline V gene sequence: CDR1 MDHEN, CDR2 SYDVKM. The CDR3 spans 13 residues. The CDR3 loop reads CASRAAVSYEQYF. DNA for the CDR3: TGTGCCAGCCGAGCCGCGGTTTCCTACGAGCAGTACTTC.

A single count supports this clone. The V call is TRBV5-1, the J call TRBJ2-5; 7 bases fit TRBD1. After removal of 6 bases from V and 4 bases from J, the junction contained 12 bases not matched to a gene. Germline CDR1 reads SGHRS; CDR2 reads YFSETQ. The CDR3 contains 15 residues. CDR3 nucleotide sequence: TGCGCCAGCAAAGTTAACCAACAGGGGACAGAGACCCAGTACTTC. Translating gives CASKVNQQGTETQYF.

The genes are TRBV19 and TRBJ2-6, with D possibly TRBD1 on 6 matching bases. Germline V gene lookup returns CDR1 LNHDA and CDR2 SQIVND (reference sequence). This CDR3 has 15 residues. Trimming stripped 7 bases from V and 4 bases from J, with 14 bases between. The CDR3 sequence is CASTHTGSGANVLTF. The DNA for the CDR3 is TGTGCCAGTACCCATACAGGGTCCGGGGCCAACGTCCTGACTTTC.

The chain employs TRBV29-1 and TRBJ1-5, with a tentative D call TRBD1 (6 bases). The CDR3 spans 14 residues. CDR1 SQVTM and CDR2 ANQGSEA come from the germline V gene. Trimming shortened V by 6 bases and J by 3 bases, and 15 bases separated the two germline ends. CDR3 bases: TGCAGCGTACGATCGGGGGGCAACAATCAGCCCCAGCATTTT. This gives the protein CSVRSGGNNQPQHF.

The chain has TRBV6-5 and TRBJ2-1; D uncertain. Germline CDR1 reads MNHEY; CDR2 reads SVGAGI. CDR3 length: 14 residues. The germline V and J ends were trimmed by 6 bases and 3 bases, with 12 bases remaining between them. CDR3 DNA sequence: TGTGCCAGCAGCCGACCGCCCCTCTACAATGAGCAGTTCTTC. It encodes CASSRPPLYNEQFF.

The V gene is TRBV6-5, the J gene TRBJ1-5; D unresolved. Germline V gene sequence: CDR1 MNHEY, CDR2 SVGAGI. Trimming shortened V by 4 bases and J by 10 bases, and 17 bases separated the two germline ends. The CDR3 runs 14 residues. CDR3 loop: CASSFPPGLGPQHF. DNA for the CDR3: TGTGCCAGCAGTTTCCCGCCCGGCTTGGGTCCCCAGCATTTT.

The genes are TRBV7-2 and TRBJ1-2; TRBD1 aligns across 7 bases. Germline V lookup: CDR1 SGHTA, CDR2 FQGNSA. The CDR3 loop spans 15 amino acids. V was pared by 2 bases and J by 1 base, with 4 bases of the junction left unmatched. The CDR3 nucleotides read TGTGCCAGCAGCTTACTAGGACAGGATAACTATGGCTACACCTTC. It encodes CASSLLGQDNYGYTF.

The chain links TRBV28 to TRBJ2-4, with D possibly being TRBD1 (5 bases). The V end was cut by 2 bases, the J end by 5 bases, with 7 bases between. The germline CDR1 and CDR2 sequences are MDHEN and SYDVKM. The CDR3 spans 13 residues. In DNA, the CDR3 is TGTGCCAGCAGTTTAGGCAGGGAAAACATTCAGTACTTC. Translation gives CASSLGRENIQYF.